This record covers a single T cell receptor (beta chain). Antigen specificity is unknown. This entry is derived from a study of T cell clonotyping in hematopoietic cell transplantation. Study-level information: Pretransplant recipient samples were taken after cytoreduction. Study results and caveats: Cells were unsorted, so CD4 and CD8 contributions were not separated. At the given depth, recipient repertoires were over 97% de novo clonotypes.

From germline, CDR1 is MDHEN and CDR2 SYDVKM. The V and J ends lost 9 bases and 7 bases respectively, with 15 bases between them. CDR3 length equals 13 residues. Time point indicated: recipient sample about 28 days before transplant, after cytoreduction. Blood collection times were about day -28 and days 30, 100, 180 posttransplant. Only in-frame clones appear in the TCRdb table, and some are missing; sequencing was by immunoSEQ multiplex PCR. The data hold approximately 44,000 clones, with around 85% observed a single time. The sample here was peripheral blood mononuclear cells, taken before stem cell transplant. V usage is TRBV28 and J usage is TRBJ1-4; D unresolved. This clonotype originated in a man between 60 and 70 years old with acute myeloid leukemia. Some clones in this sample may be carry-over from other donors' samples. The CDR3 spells CARSRGGSEKLFF. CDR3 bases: TGTGCCAGGTCTCGGGGAGGTAGTGAAAAACTGTTTTTT.